The 7 T cell receptor beta chains below were found in one sample sequenced in a study of chemoradiotherapy in HPV16-positive cancers. This table comes from immunoSEQ multiplex PCR, and its TCRdb copy is limited to in-frame clones, with some not included. This sample yields over 7,000 clones, of which more than 70% are seen a single time; roughly 2% belongs to the top ten. This material was collected from a patient who underwent chemoradiotherapy. The receptor source for this set is a human donor with HPV-associated anogenital cancer.

This clone was seen only a few times. This rearrangement joins TRBV25-1 to TRBJ1-1; D unresolved. This CDR3 is built from 11 residues. Looked up from germline, CDR1 is MGHDK and CDR2 is SYGVNS. Trimming took off 2 bases at V and 10 bases at J, with 8 bases between the two ends. The CDR3 nucleotides are TGTGCCAGCAGTGAAGCCGGAGGAGCTTTCTTT. It encodes CASSEAGGAFF.

This chain joins TRBV6-1 and TRBJ1-2, with D unresolved. V dropped 7 bases and J dropped 4 bases, with 16 bases sitting between them. This CDR3 comprises 14 residues. The germline V gene has CDR1 MNHNS and CDR2 SASEGT. CDR3 amino acids: CASTTKAGIYGYTF. CDR3 nucleotide sequence: TGTGCCAGCACTACGAAGGCGGGGATCTATGGCTACACCTTC.

V is TRBV19 and J is TRBJ2-1; 14 bases are a match to TRBD2. Trimming removed 4 bases from V and 2 bases from J; junction bases left unmatched: 7. The germline V gene has CDR1 LNHDA and CDR2 SQIVND (reference sequence). The length of the CDR3 is 18 residues. In nucleotides, the CDR3 is TGTGCCAGTAGTACACTAGGGACTAGCGGGAGCCCCTACAATGAGCAGTTCTTC. It yields the protein CASSTLGTSGSPYNEQFF.

The chain is built from TRBV19 and TRBJ1-1; D not resolved. The CDR3 is made up of 13 amino acids. From germline, CDR1 is LNHDA and CDR2 SQIVND (reference sequence). V was shortened by 3 bases and J by 1 base, with 6 bases between the two germline ends. The CDR3 DNA is TGTGCCAGTAGTATGTGGGCGAACACTGAAGCTTTCTTT. As protein: CASSMWANTEAFF.

The chain carries TRBV4-3 and TRBJ2-7; no clear D gene. V was cut by 0 bases and J by 4 bases, with 7 bases left in between. CDR1 is LGHNA and CDR2 is YSLEER in the germline V gene. CDR3 length equals 13 residues. The CDR3 bases are TGCGCCAGCAGCCAAGACACCCAGTACGAGCAGTACTTC. Its protein product is CASSQDTQYEQYF.

The CDR3 region has the DNA TGTGCCAGCAGCCCGAGGGGGGGTAGGGAAAGGGGCTACACCTTC. Translation gives CASSPRGGRERGYTF. The V call is TRBV7-2, the J call TRBJ1-2, with D possibly TRBD1 on 6 matching bases. From germline, CDR1 is SGHTA and CDR2 FQGNSA. This CDR3 comprises 15 residues. Between the trimmed V and J ends, which lost 5 bases and 8 bases, there was a span of 21 bases.

This rearrangement joins TRBV9 to TRBJ1-4; the D gene is possibly TRBD1 (5 bases). Trimming removed 0 bases from V and 6 bases from J, with 9 bases in between. The CDR3 length is 14 residues. CDR1 and CDR2 from the germline V gene are SGDLS and YYNGEE. The chain's CDR3 is CASSVAGADEKLFF. For the CDR3, the DNA is TGTGCCAGCAGCGTAGCCGGGGCGGATGAAAAACTGTTTTTT.